This T cell receptor beta chain was recovered during a study of blood T cell repertoires in COVID-19. Across the study: In each case, the material was cDNA or gDNA derived from T cells, B-cell-depleted T cells, or PBMCs.

This CDR3 contains 14 residues. CDR1 is SEHNR and CDR2 is FQNEAQ in the germline V gene (reference sequence). V lost 5 bases and J lost 7, with 17 bases in between. Assay used: immunoSEQ multiplex PCR; TCRdb lists only in-frame clones, some missing. The sample has approximately 320,000 clones; almost 85% are singletons. V usage is TRBV7-9 and J usage is TRBJ1-2, with TRBD1 as a possible D gene (5 bases). Sequencing used peripheral blood. The clonotype was recovered from a human donor in a cohort sampled during active COVID-19. The CDR3 DNA reads TGTGCCAGCAGCCCCCGGAACGGGGGACTTGGCTACACCTTC. This gives the protein CASSPRNGGLGYTF. The entire variable domain, with the rest obtained from reference TRBV7-9 and TRBJ1-2, is as follows: DTGVSQNPRHKITKRGQNVTFRCDPISEHNRLYWYRQTLGQGPEFLTYFQNEAQLEKSRLLSDRFSAERPKGSFSTLEIQRTEQGDSAMYLCASSPRNGGLGYTFGSGTRLTVV.